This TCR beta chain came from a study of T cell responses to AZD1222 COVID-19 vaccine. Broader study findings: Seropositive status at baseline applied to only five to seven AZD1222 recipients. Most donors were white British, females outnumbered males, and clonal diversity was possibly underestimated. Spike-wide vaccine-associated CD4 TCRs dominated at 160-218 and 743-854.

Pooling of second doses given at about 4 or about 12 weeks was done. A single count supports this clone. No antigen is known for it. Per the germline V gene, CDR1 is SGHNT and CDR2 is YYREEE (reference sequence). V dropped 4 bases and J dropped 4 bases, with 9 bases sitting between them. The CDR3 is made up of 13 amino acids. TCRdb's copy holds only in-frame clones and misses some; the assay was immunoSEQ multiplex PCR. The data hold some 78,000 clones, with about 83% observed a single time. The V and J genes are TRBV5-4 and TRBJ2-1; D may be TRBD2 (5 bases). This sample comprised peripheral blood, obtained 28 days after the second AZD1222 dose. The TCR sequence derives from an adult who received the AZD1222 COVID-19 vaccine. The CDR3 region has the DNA TGTGCCAGCAGCCGGGATGGGTACAATGAGCAGTTCTTC. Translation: CASSRDGYNEQFF.